The 27 T cell receptor beta chains listed next were all sequenced from one sample in a study of shared clonotypes between healthy human individuals. CD45RO-negative CD8 cells positively selected for CCR7 made up the naive population, which excluded terminally differentiated effector memory CD45RA+ cells. Clones were read by immunoSEQ multiplex PCR, and TCRdb kept only the in-frame ones, dropping some. The table includes over 2 million clones, less than 95% detected once. The sample consisted of naive CD8+ T cells sorted from blood. Receptor source: a man aged 18-30 years in good health.

The rearrangement joins TRBV27 to TRBJ2-7; D gene unclear. The germline gives CDR1 MNHEY, CDR2 SMNVEV (reference sequence). Trimming left V 4 bases short and J 2 bases short, with 9 bases between. The CDR3 has 13 residues. This CDR3 is CASSYRQTYEQYF. The CDR3, as DNA: TGTGCCAGCAGTTATCGGCAGACCTACGAGCAGTACTTC.

Regarding this clone: Other DNA sequences within the sample encode an identical CDR3. Written as DNA, the CDR3 is TGCGCCAGCAGCCAAGTTCCGGGGGGGTCCTACGAGCAGTACTTC. This encodes CASSQVPGGSYEQYF. The rearrangement links TRBV4-1 to TRBJ2-7; 8 positions match TRBD2. CDR3 length equals 15 residues. The J segment lost 1 base and the V segment lost 1 base, leaving 3 bases of the junction unmatched. Per the germline V gene, CDR1 is MGHRA and CDR2 is YSYEKL.

The genes are TRBV27 and TRBJ1-1; 7 positions agree with TRBD1. CDR1 is MNHEY and CDR2 is SMNVEV in the germline V gene (reference sequence). The CDR3 extends over 18 amino acids. Trimming took 5 bases from V and 0 from J; bases not matched to a gene: 15. This chain's CDR3 is CASSEGAFPNSMNTEAFF. CDR3 in DNA: TGTGCCAGCAGTGAGGGGGCCTTTCCGAATAGCATGAACACTGAAGCTTTCTTT.

The V gene is TRBV7-9, the J gene TRBJ2-1; D call uncertain. CDR1 and CDR2 (germline): SEHNR, FQNEAQ (reference sequence). V shed 4 bases and J shed 3 bases, with 10 bases lying between them. This CDR3 is 14 amino acids long. DNA of the CDR3: TGTGCCAGCAGCTGGGCTGACCACTACAATGAGCAGTTCTTC. Translated: CASSWADHYNEQFF.

In this sample, this clone turned up once. Other nucleotide sequences in the sample specify the same CDR3. The genes are TRBV7-2 and TRBJ2-2; no firm D call. The V end lost 6 bases, the J end lost 6 bases, and 8 bases lay between the germline ends. The germline V gene encodes CDR1 SGHTA and CDR2 FQGNSA. This CDR3 region has 12 residues. CDR3: CASSLGAGELFF. The CDR3 nucleotides read TGTGCCAGCAGTCTTGGGGCCGGGGAGCTGTTTTTT.

The chain carries TRBV6-6 and TRBJ2-3; D uncertain. The CDR3 covers 13 residues. Germline V gene lookup returns CDR1 MNHNY and CDR2 SVGAGI (reference sequence). Trimming removed 5 bases at V and 5 bases at J, with 11 bases between. The CDR3 nucleotides are TGTGCCAGCAGTCAAGGACGCCGAGATACGCAGTATTTT. This encodes CASSQGRRDTQYF.

The chain carries TRBV5-6 and TRBJ1-6; D unresolved. The CDR3 length is 12 residues. V was trimmed by 3 bases and J by 10 bases, leaving 8 bases between them. The germline CDR1 and CDR2 sequences are SGHDT and YYEEEE. The CDR3 DNA is TGTGCCAGCAGCTCCAACTCATCACCCCTCCACTTT. It codes for CASSSNSSPLHF.

The chain carries TRBV13 and TRBJ2-1; 7 nucleotides match TRBD1. Germline trimming cut 5 bases from V and 5 bases from J; bases unmatched to any gene: 3. The CDR3 length is 13 residues. The germline V gene has CDR1 PRHDT and CDR2 FYEKMQ (reference sequence). The DNA for the CDR3 is TGTGCCAGCAGCAACGGACAGGACAATGAGCAGTTCTTC. This translates into CASSNGQDNEQFF.

This clone came up once. CDR3 sequence reads: CASSTSNGGRNNEQFF. DNA for the CDR3: TGTGCCAGCAGCACTTCCAATGGGGGGAGGAACAATGAGCAGTTCTTC. This chain links TRBV5-8 with TRBJ2-1; D is perhaps TRBD2 (6 bases). The V gene lost 4 bases and the J gene lost 5 bases, with 19 bases spanning the gap. From germline, CDR1 is SGHTS and CDR2 YDEGEE. This CDR3 has 16 residues.

This chain uses TRBV13 with TRBJ2-7, with a weak D call TRBD2 (6 bases). This CDR3 is built from 14 residues. Germline CDR1 PRHDT, CDR2 FYEKMQ (reference sequence). Deletions cut 4 bases from V and 0 bases from J, with 10 bases between. CDR3 residues: CASSSDGSSYEQYF. CDR3 nucleotides: TGTGCCAGCAGCTCGGACGGGAGCTCCTACGAGCAGTACTTC.

The V gene is TRBV27, the J gene TRBJ2-1; tentatively, D is TRBD2 (6 bases). V was cut by 3 bases and J by 3 bases, with 15 bases left in between. This CDR3 comprises 16 residues. Germline V gives CDR1 MNHEY, CDR2 SMNVEV (reference sequence). The DNA for the CDR3 is TGTGCCAGCAGTTTTTCGGCGGGACCCGTCTACAATGAGCAGTTCTTC. Residues: CASSFSAGPVYNEQFF.

On this clone: Other DNA sequences of this sample code for an identical CDR3. V gene TRBV11-3 combines with J gene TRBJ2-5; 7 positions match TRBD2. The germline gives CDR1 SGHNT, CDR2 YENEEA. V shed 0 bases, J shed 2 bases, and the junction held 3 bases outside the gene matches. The CDR3 has 15 residues. The CDR3 DNA sequence: TGTGCCAGCAGCTTAGATGGGGGGGATCAAGAGACCCAGTACTTC. Protein: CASSLDGGDQETQYF.

This sequence joins TRBV19 and TRBJ2-7, with D tentatively TRBD1 (5 bases). CDR3 length: 13 amino acids. V was trimmed by 5 bases and J by 2 bases, leaving 10 bases between them. Germline V gene lookup returns CDR1 LNHDA and CDR2 SQIVND (reference sequence). The CDR3 DNA reads TGTGCCAGTAGTCCAGGGCCTCCCTACGAGCAGTACTTC. Translating gives CASSPGPPYEQYF.

The chain uses TRBV2 and TRBJ2-2; possibly TRBD1 for D (6 bases). The CDR3 extends over 15 amino acids. Between the trimmed V and J ends, which lost 7 bases and 1 base, there was a span of 13 bases. Germline lookup yields CDR1 SNHLY and CDR2 FYNNEI. In nucleotides, the CDR3 is TGTGCCAGCAAGTTGGCACAGGGGAACACCGGGGAGCTGTTTTTT. It is translated as CASKLAQGNTGELFF.

The chain combines TRBV29-1 with TRBJ1-5; possibly TRBD1 for D (5 bases). Trimming took off 5 bases at V and 2 bases at J, with 13 bases between the two ends. The germline V gene has CDR1 SQVTM and CDR2 ANQGSEA. The CDR3 totals 14 residues. The CDR3 nucleotides read TGCAGCGTTAGTAAGGGGCTAGGCAATCAGCCCCAGCATTTT. It codes for CSVSKGLGNQPQHF.

The chain employs TRBV5-6 and TRBJ2-5; TRBD2 agrees at 8 bases. This CDR3 has 15 amino acids. Germline V CDR1 and CDR2: SGHDT, YYEEEE. The junction had 5 bases not matched to a gene; V was cut back by 2 bases and J by 2 bases. CDR3 region: CASSLLAGIQETQYF. In nucleotides, the CDR3 is TGTGCCAGCAGCTTATTAGCGGGGATACAAGAGACCCAGTACTTC.

This sequence joins TRBV4-2 and TRBJ2-1; D remains unclear. The V gene lost 1 base and the J gene lost 5 bases, with 9 bases spanning the gap. Germline V gene data show CDR1 as LGHNA and CDR2 as YNFKEQ. The length of the CDR3 is 14 residues. The CDR3 bases are TGTGCCAGCAGCCAAGGTGCATACAACAATGAGCAGTTCTTC. The encoded protein is CASSQGAYNNEQFF.

This chain uses TRBV7-6 with TRBJ2-2; TRBD2 agrees at 8 bases. This CDR3 comprises 16 residues. Germline assignment: CDR1 SGHVS and CDR2 FNYEAQ. V was pared by 4 bases and J by 7 bases, with 11 bases of the junction left unmatched. The CDR3 region is CASSSPPGGAHGELFF. CDR3 DNA: TGTGCCAGCAGCTCGCCCCCGGGGGGGGCACACGGGGAGCTGTTTTTT.

The chain employs TRBV4-1 and TRBJ2-1; 10 bases agree with TRBD1. Germline loops: CDR1 MGHRA, CDR2 YSYEKL. This CDR3 comprises 17 residues. The V and J ends lost 4 bases and 7 bases, in that order; junction bases with no gene match: 13. CDR3 nucleotides: TGCGCCAGCAGCCTTATAACCCGGGACAGGGGTAAAAATGAGCAGTTCTTC. Its translation: CASSLITRDRGKNEQFF.

This clone appeared once. The chain employs TRBV4-3 and TRBJ2-1; 8 bases map to TRBD2. The CDR3 runs 16 residues. Trimming took 0 bases from V and 13 from J; bases not matched to a gene: 14. Looked up from germline, CDR1 is LGHNA and CDR2 is YSLEER. CDR3 nucleotide sequence: TGCGCCAGCAGCCAAGATAGTAGCGGGATTGTGGTAAATCAGTTCTTC. It encodes CASSQDSSGIVVNQFF.

The chain recombines TRBV7-9 with TRBJ2-7, with TRBD2 as a possible D gene (6 bases). The V gene lost 1 base and the J gene lost 2 bases, with 12 bases spanning the gap. The germline gives CDR1 SEHNR, CDR2 FQNEAQ (reference sequence). The CDR3 runs 15 residues. CDR3 loop: CASSLVAADTYEQYF. The CDR3 bases are TGTGCCAGCAGCTTAGTAGCGGCCGACACCTACGAGCAGTACTTC.

V gene TRBV15 combines with J gene TRBJ1-1; 8 nucleotides line up with TRBD1. The germline V gene encodes CDR1 LNHNV and CDR2 YYDKDF (reference sequence). V gave up 4 bases and J gave up 8 bases; unmatched junction bases: 9. This CDR3 spans 14 amino acids. For the CDR3, the DNA is TGTGCCACCAGCACCCGGACAGGGCTGACGGAAGCTTTCTTT. This translates into CATSTRTGLTEAFF.

The rearrangement uses TRBV6-4 and TRBJ1-1; D is unclear. CDR1 MRHNA and CDR2 SNTAGT come from the germline V gene. V lost 5 bases, J lost 4 bases, and 11 bases lay in between. The CDR3 loop spans 13 amino acids. The CDR3 loop reads CASSPGSGTEAFF. In nucleotides, the CDR3 is TGTGCCAGCAGTCCTGGGTCCGGCACTGAAGCTTTCTTT.

CDR3 region: CASSFGTGFTDTQYF. DNA for the CDR3: TGTGCCAGCAGCTTCGGGACAGGGTTCACAGATACGCAGTATTTT. This chain links TRBV11-2 with TRBJ2-3, with TRBD1 identical over 9 bases. The CDR3 is 15 residues long. Germline V gives CDR1 SGHAT, CDR2 FQNNGV. The ends lost 3 bases at V and 2 bases at J; junction bases unmatched: 3.

J is TRBJ2-7 and V is TRBV6-1; the D call may be TRBD1 or TRBD2 (5 bases each). CDR3 length: 15 amino acids. The V end was cut by 1 base, the J end by 2 bases, with 12 bases between. CDR1 and CDR2 from the germline V gene are MNHNS and SASEGT. The CDR3 DNA sequence: TGTGCCAGCAGTGAAGTTGGGACGGTAACCTACGAGCAGTACTTC. This gives the protein CASSEVGTVTYEQYF.

This clone came up a few times. Distinct nucleotide sequences in the sample also encode this CDR3. V usage is TRBV7-9 and J usage is TRBJ2-7; unclear D gene. The V gene's germline CDR1 is SEHNR and CDR2 FQNEAQ (reference sequence). The CDR3 totals 12 residues. V gave up 3 bases and J gave up 4 bases, with 7 bases separating them. The CDR3 nucleotides read TGTGCCAGCAGCTTGGGTGTATACGAGCAGTACTTC. As protein: CASSLGVYEQYF.

This chain links TRBV13 with TRBJ2-7, with D maybe TRBD2 (5 bases). The V gene lost 7 bases and the J gene lost 1 base, with 17 bases spanning the gap. Germline loops: CDR1 PRHDT, CDR2 FYEKMQ (reference sequence). The CDR3 has 15 residues. As DNA, the CDR3 is TGTGCCAGCACCACCACGGTCACGGGGTCCTACGAGCAGTACTTC. Its translation is CASTTTVTGSYEQYF.